The 27 T cell receptor beta chains below all came from one sample that was sequenced in a study. Cells sorted as Tregs were CD4+, CD25+ and CD127-/low. TCRdb re-called the 5' RACE reads with MiXCR, one entry per CDR3 protein. The sample yields 50,000 to 70,000 distinct CDR3 sequences, less than 25% seen once. Sequenced: tumor-infiltrating Tregs sorted from the breast tumor. These receptors came from a female donor with breast cancer.

This clonotype turned up a few times. The chain joins TRBV6-1 to TRBJ2-1, with 9 bases fitting TRBD2. This CDR3 has 18 amino acids. Trimming cost V 0 bases and J 7 bases; bases outside gene matches: 13. Germline lookup yields CDR1 MNHNS and CDR2 SASEGT. The CDR3 loop is CASSEALRGAGGVNEQFF. The CDR3, as DNA: TGTGCCAGCAGTGAAGCGCTTCGGGGAGCGGGAGGAGTGAATGAGCAGTTCTTC.

This clonotype was seen more than once but under ten times. The chain recombines TRBV27 with TRBJ1-1; 9 positions match TRBD1. The CDR3 spans 15 residues. Germline CDR1 reads MNHEY; CDR2 reads SMNVEV (reference sequence). V shed 3 bases, J shed 5 bases, and the junction held 7 bases outside the gene matches. The DNA of the CDR3 is TGTGCCAGCAGTTTTTCCCTGACAGGGGGGACTGAAGCTTTCTTT. Protein sequence: CASSFSLTGGTEAFF.

This clonotype was seen only a few times. The CDR3 reads CASSLTGGPNTGELFF. The CDR3 DNA is TGTGCCAGCAGCTTGACAGGGGGCCCGAACACCGGGGAGCTGTTTTTT. J is TRBJ2-2 and V is TRBV7-2, with 10 bases fitting TRBD1. The junction had 1 base not matched to a gene; V was cut back by 3 bases and J by 0 bases. Germline V gene lookup returns CDR1 SGHTA and CDR2 FQGNSA. This CDR3 is 16 amino acids long.

This chain links TRBV5-1 with TRBJ1-1; D unclear. Germline V gene data show CDR1 as SGHRS and CDR2 as YFSETQ. V shed 3 bases and J shed 1 base, with 10 bases lying between them. The length of the CDR3 is 14 residues. The chain's CDR3 is CASSSDGPNTEAFF. The CDR3 DNA reads TGCGCCAGCAGCTCCGACGGACCGAACACTGAAGCTTTCTTT.

This clonotype was counted a few times. J is TRBJ1-4 and V is TRBV12-3 or TRBV12-4, with TRBD1 matching over 9 bases. The J segment lost 7 bases and the V segment lost 5 bases, leaving 8 bases of the junction unmatched. This CDR3 is built from 15 residues. DNA of the CDR3: TGTGCCAGCAGTCGGAGACAGGGGGAGGGTGAAAAACTGTTTTTT. Translation gives CASSRRQGEGEKLFF.

The CDR3 here is CASRFQGSPSYEQYF. The CDR3 bases are TGTGCCAGCAGATTTCAGGGATCTCCCAGCTACGAGCAGTACTTC. The chain uses TRBV28 and TRBJ2-7, with D possibly TRBD1 on 5 matching bases. Trimming left V 6 bases short and J 3 bases short, with 18 bases between. The germline gives CDR1 MDHEN, CDR2 SYDVKM. CDR3 size: 15 residues. The full variable domain, rest sourced from reference TRBV28 and TRBJ2-7, is DVKVTQSSRYLVKRTGEKVFLECVQDMDHENMFWYRQDPGLGLRLIYFSYDVKMKEKGDIPEGYSVSREKKERFSLILESASTNQTSMYLCASRFQGSPSYEQYFGPGTRLTVT.

This clonotype has just a few counts. J is TRBJ2-7 and V is TRBV2; 9 bases map to TRBD2. This CDR3 region has 13 residues. CDR1 and CDR2 from the germline V gene are SNHLY and FYNNEI. Losses at the gene ends were 7 bases for V and 5 bases for J; bases not matched to a gene: 6. The CDR3 here is CASKGGRENEQYF. The CDR3 DNA sequence: TGTGCCAGCAAGGGCGGGAGGGAAAACGAGCAGTACTTC.

This clonotype was detected a few times. The chain combines TRBV6-1 with TRBJ2-1; perhaps TRBD1 as D (6 bases). The V and J ends lost 6 bases and 5 bases respectively, with 14 bases between them. Germline V gene lookup returns CDR1 MNHNS and CDR2 SASEGT. The CDR3 length is 14 residues. CDR3 nucleotide sequence: TGTGCCAGCAGCCGGACAGACAGAAACAATGAGCAGTTCTTC. Amino acids: CASSRTDRNNEQFF.

In DNA, the CDR3 is TGCAGTGCTTGGCACCAAGAGACCCAGTACTTC. Translation gives CSAWHQETQYF. V and J are TRBV20-1 and TRBJ2-5; no clear D gene. The CDR3 totals 11 residues. Germline lookup yields CDR1 DFQATT and CDR2 SNEGSKA (reference sequence). Trimming took off 5 bases at V and 0 bases at J, with 4 bases between the two ends.

This clonotype has more than one count but fewer than ten. This sequence joins TRBV7-3 and TRBJ2-5, with 12 bases lining up with TRBD1. Germline lookup yields CDR1 SGHTA and CDR2 FQGTGA. With 4 bases clipped from V and 5 bases from J, the junction kept 5 bases outside the gene matches. There are 15 residues in the CDR3. CDR3 amino acids: CASSYGTGGRETQYF. As DNA, the CDR3 is TGTGCCAGCAGCTACGGGACAGGGGGCCGGGAGACCCAGTACTTC.

The V call is TRBV7-9, the J call TRBJ2-1, with 13 bases fitting TRBD2. V shed 4 bases and J 8 bases; nucleotides not matched to a gene: 11. CDR1 is SEHNR, CDR2 FQNEAQ, per germline (reference sequence). The CDR3 consists of 17 residues. CDR3 in amino acids: CASSSEAGLAGSDEQFF. In DNA form, the CDR3 reads TGTGCCAGCAGCTCTGAGGCGGGACTAGCGGGGTCAGATGAGCAGTTCTTC.

This chain links TRBV7-2 with TRBJ2-5, with D hard to call. Germline V gene data show CDR1 as SGHTA and CDR2 as FQGNSA. CDR3 length equals 11 residues. V was clipped by 0 bases and J by 5 bases, with 1 base between them. The CDR3 here is CASSLAETQYF. The CDR3 bases are TGTGCCAGCAGCTTAGCGGAGACCCAGTACTTC.

In this sample, this clonotype turned up a few times. This chain joins TRBV13 and TRBJ2-4; the match to TRBD2 covers 9 bases. This CDR3 comprises 14 residues. Losses at the gene ends were 4 bases for V and 8 bases for J; bases not matched to a gene: 6. From germline, CDR1 is PRHDT and CDR2 FYEKMQ (reference sequence). This CDR3 reads CASSWREGLDIQYF. For the CDR3, the DNA is TGTGCCAGCAGCTGGCGGGAGGGCCTAGACATTCAGTACTTC. The full variable domain, with the rest looked up from reference TRBV13 and TRBJ2-4, is AAGVIQSPRHLIKEKRETATLKCYPIPRHDTVYWYQQGPGQDPQFLISFYEKMQSDKGSIPDRFSAQQFSDYHSELNMSSLELGDSALYFCASSWREGLDIQYFGAGTRLSVL.

This clonotype was picked up a small number of times. V usage is TRBV12-3 or TRBV12-4 and J usage is TRBJ1-5; D is undetermined. This CDR3 comprises 15 residues. Trimming removed 2 bases from V and 4 bases from J, with 12 bases in between. CDR3 loop: CASSLSGPQNQPQHF. In DNA, the CDR3 is TGTGCCAGCAGTTTATCAGGCCCCCAAAATCAGCCCCAGCATTTT.

This clonotype was counted only a few times. The chain recombines TRBV20-1 with TRBJ2-1; possibly TRBD2 for D (6 bases). This CDR3 comprises 15 residues. The germline gives CDR1 DFQATT, CDR2 SNEGSKA (reference sequence). The V end was cut by 0 bases, the J end by 5 bases, with 14 bases between. In DNA form, the CDR3 reads TGCAGTGCTAGAGACCCCGGGACTTACGACAATGAGCAGTTCTTC. Translated, it gives CSARDPGTYDNEQFF.

A few counts support this clonotype. The genes are TRBV5-5 and TRBJ2-7; possible D gene TRBD1, 5 bases. V was shortened by 5 bases and J by 0 bases, with 15 bases between the two germline ends. In germline, CDR1 is SGHKS, CDR2 YYEKEE (reference sequence). There are 15 residues in the CDR3. The DNA of the CDR3 is TGTGCCAGCAGGTCTAGGTCAGACAGCTCCTACGAGCAGTACTTC. Translation gives CASRSRSDSSYEQYF.

The V call is TRBV29-1, the J call TRBJ2-7; 11 bases agree with TRBD1. Germline V gene lookup returns CDR1 SQVTM and CDR2 ANQGSEA. The length of the CDR3 is 14 residues. V shed 6 bases, J shed 3 bases, and the junction held 7 bases outside the gene matches. CDR3 residues: CSVASGTGGYEQYF. CDR3 nucleotides: TGCAGCGTCGCATCCGGGACAGGGGGCTACGAGCAGTACTTC.

This clonotype was seen a few times. The rearrangement joins TRBV5-1 to TRBJ1-1; TRBD1 matches 10 bases. V was pared by 3 bases and J by 5 bases, with 10 bases of the junction left unmatched. CDR3 size: 16 residues. Germline-derived CDR1 and CDR2 are SGHRS and YFSETQ. CDR3: CASSSGTGDRRTEAFF. The CDR3 DNA follows: TGCGCCAGCAGCTCCGGGACAGGGGACAGAAGGACTGAAGCTTTCTTT.

In its sample, this clonotype was seen a few times. This CDR3 is CATSERTGWYTGELFF. CDR3 coding DNA: TGTGCCACATCGGAAAGGACAGGGTGGTACACCGGGGAGCTGTTTTTT. The rearrangement links TRBV12-3 or TRBV12-4 to TRBJ2-2; 8 nucleotides agree with TRBD1. There are 16 residues in the CDR3. With V trimmed by 10 bases and J by 3 bases, 13 bases remained unmatched.

This clonotype was detected only a few times. V usage is TRBV5-1 and J usage is TRBJ1-4, with unresolved D. CDR1 SGHRS and CDR2 YFSETQ come from the germline V gene. With 5 bases removed from V and 5 bases from J, the gap between germline ends came to 16 bases. The CDR3 spans 15 residues. The CDR3: CASRFEEGLNEKLFF. The DNA for the CDR3 is TGCGCCAGCAGATTTGAGGAAGGGCTCAATGAAAAACTGTTTTTT.

V and J are TRBV20-1 and TRBJ1-1; D perhaps matches TRBD1 (5 bases). V was clipped by 8 bases and J by 2 bases, with 12 bases between them. The CDR3 has 12 amino acids. Germline CDR1 is DFQATT and CDR2 is SNEGSKA (reference sequence). CDR3 in amino acids: CSPRGINTEAFF. CDR3 coding DNA: TGCAGTCCTCGGGGGATTAACACTGAAGCTTTCTTT.

The chain uses TRBV24-1 and TRBJ1-1; the D gene is possibly TRBD1 (5 bases). Germline CDR1 reads KGHDR; CDR2 reads SFDVKD. CDR3 length: 12 residues. With 6 bases removed from V and 5 bases from J, the gap between germline ends came to 9 bases. The CDR3 protein is CATSTGGTEAFF. DNA of the CDR3: TGTGCCACCAGTACAGGAGGGACTGAAGCTTTCTTT.

Ten or more counts support this clonotype. The chain links TRBV7-2 to TRBJ2-3, with a possible D match to TRBD2 (5 bases). V dropped 4 bases and J dropped 4 bases, with 12 bases sitting between them. The CDR3 is 14 amino acids. From germline, CDR1 is SGHTA and CDR2 FQGNSA. The CDR3 DNA is TGTGCCAGCAGCTCTGGAGGCCTCCCAGATACGCAGTATTTT. Residues: CASSSGGLPDTQYF. The full variable domain, completed using reference TRBV7-2 and TRBJ2-3, is GAGVSQSPSNKVTEKGKDVELRCDPISGHTALYWYRQSLGQGLEFLIYFQGNSAPDKSGLPSDRFSAERTGGSVSTLTIQRTQQEDSAVYLCASSSGGLPDTQYFGPGTRLTVL.

This clonotype was recorded a few times. The chain carries TRBV6-6 and TRBJ1-2, with a weak D call TRBD1 (6 bases). Germline V gene lookup returns CDR1 MNHNY and CDR2 SVGAGI (reference sequence). The CDR3 covers 15 residues. Between the trimmed V and J ends, which lost 6 bases and 4 bases, there was a span of 18 bases. The CDR3 coding sequence is TGTGCCAGCAGCTCCCCCCAGGGGCCTCCCTATGGCTACACCTTC. Amino acids: CASSSPQGPPYGYTF.

In this sample, this clonotype turned up a few times. V usage is TRBV29-1 and J usage is TRBJ1-1; tentatively, D is TRBD1 (5 bases). Germline V gene data show CDR1 as SQVTM and CDR2 as ANQGSEA. The CDR3 runs 14 residues. Trimming took off 4 bases at V and 4 bases at J, with 16 bases between the two ends. The CDR3 bases are TGCAGCGTTGGGAGGGGCACCCCGGGCACTGAAGCTTTCTTT. This codes for CSVGRGTPGTEAFF.

This clonotype came up a few times. This chain joins TRBV6-2 or TRBV6-3 and TRBJ2-1, with 7 bases fitting TRBD1. Losses at the gene ends were 8 bases for V and 4 bases for J; bases not matched to a gene: 2. The CDR3 contains 12 residues. Looked up from germline, CDR1 is MNHEY and CDR2 is SVGEGT. This CDR3 reads CASGDSYNEQFF. CDR3 DNA: TGTGCCAGCGGGGACAGTTACAATGAGCAGTTCTTC.

This clonotype has just a few counts. The V gene is TRBV6-5, the J gene TRBJ1-1; D is unresolved. The CDR3 length is 16 residues. The V gene's germline CDR1 is MNHEY and CDR2 SVGAGI. Trimming stripped 8 bases from V and 1 base from J, with 20 bases between. The CDR3: CASYPSRGEKNTEAFF. CDR3 nucleotide sequence: TGTGCCAGCTACCCTTCACGCGGGGAGAAGAACACTGAAGCTTTCTTT.